Listed here is a single TCR beta chain. Its cognate antigen is unknown. Every sorted population was more than 95% pure. This specimen comes from a study of beta chain features in type 1 diabetes. Study-wide background: In age, gender and cell yields, patients were similar to healthy donors.

TCRB transcripts that were expressed got sequenced, as all of the isolated RNA had been reverse transcribed. Clones were read by immunoSEQ multiplex PCR, and TCRdb kept only the in-frame ones, dropping some. The sample lists 150,000 to 200,000 clones; approximately 9.9% were seen once. Germline lookup yields CDR1 MNHEY and CDR2 SMNVEV (reference sequence). The CDR3 covers 18 residues. V was pared by 6 bases and J by 0 bases, with 13 bases of the junction left unmatched. Study results and caveats: Researchers could not determine here whether HLA type influences TCRB rearrangement.

Sequencing was carried out using central memory CD4+ T cells from blood. The genes are TRBV27 and TRBJ2-1; 8 nucleotides align to TRBD2. The source of this sequence is a woman under 30 in good health. This chain's CDR3 is CASSRTRLSGSSYNEQFF. CDR3 nucleotides: TGTGCCAGCAGCCGAACCCGCTTAAGCGGGAGCTCCTACAATGAGCAGTTCTTC.